This is a list of T cell receptor beta chains from one sample in a study of CD8 T cells in ankylosing spondylitis. TCRdb re-called the 5' RACE reads through MiXCR, storing one row per CDR3 protein. This table holds some 350,000 distinct CDR3 sequences, 14% to 15% found once. What was sequenced was blood, either unsorted or a sorted T cell fraction (not recorded which). The origin of the receptors is a male donor with ankylosing spondylitis or in good health (not recorded which). CDR3s include the opening cysteine and the closing phenylalanine or tryptophan. The D gene is left open where the match is weak. A row's size may be missing; if present it is once, few, many or a size class.

>TRBJ2-7|few|TRBV29-1|TRBD1
TGCAGCGGGACGGACAGGGACGGTGGGGAGCAGTACTTC
CSGTDRDGGEQYF
>TRBJ1-1|-|TRBV20-1|-
TGCAGCCCGGCGACAGGGAACACTGAAGCTTTCTTT
CSPATGNTEAFF
>TRBJ1-6|few|TRBV5-6|-
TGTGCCAGCAGCTTGGGCAGGGGAGTTCGTTCACCCCTCCACTTT
CASSLGRGVRSPLHF
>TRBJ2-3|few|TRBV7-9|-
TGTGCCAGCACCGTAGGGGGGGATACGCAGTATTTT
CASTVGGDTQYF
>TRBJ1-5|-|TRBV12-3/TRBV12-4|-
TGTGCCAGCAGTTGGTCCAGGGAAAGCAATCAGCCCCAGCATTTT
CASSWSRESNQPQHF
>TRBJ1-2|-|TRBV9|TRBD1
TGTGCCAGCAGCGTAGGGGAAGGTTGGAGGGGGCTAAGCTATGGCTACACCTTC
CASSVGEGWRGLSYGYTF
>TRBJ1-1|-|TRBV29-1|-
TGCAGCGTGTCCTCGAGGATGAACACTGAAGCTTTCTTT
CSVSSRMNTEAFF
>TRBJ2-1|once|TRBV20-1|TRBD1
TGCAGTGCTAGGGCGACAGGGGCGTACTACAATGAGCAGTTCTTC
CSARATGAYYNEQFF
>TRBJ2-1|few|TRBV9|-
TGTGCCAGCAGCGTAGGGGGTCGGAGCTCCTACAATGAGCAGTTCTTC
CASSVGGRSSYNEQFF
>TRBJ1-1|few|TRBV5-1|-
TGCGCCAGCACCCGGGACATTGTGAACACTGAAGCTTTCTTT
CASTRDIVNTEAFF
>TRBJ2-6|-|TRBV20-1|-
TGCAGTGCCACCAACGACAGGTCCGGGGCCAACGTCCTGACTTTC
CSATNDRSGANVLTF
>TRBJ1-6|few|TRBV12-3/TRBV12-4|-
TGTGCCAGCAAGGAACAGGGTCTATCACCCCTCCACTTT
CASKEQGLSPLHF